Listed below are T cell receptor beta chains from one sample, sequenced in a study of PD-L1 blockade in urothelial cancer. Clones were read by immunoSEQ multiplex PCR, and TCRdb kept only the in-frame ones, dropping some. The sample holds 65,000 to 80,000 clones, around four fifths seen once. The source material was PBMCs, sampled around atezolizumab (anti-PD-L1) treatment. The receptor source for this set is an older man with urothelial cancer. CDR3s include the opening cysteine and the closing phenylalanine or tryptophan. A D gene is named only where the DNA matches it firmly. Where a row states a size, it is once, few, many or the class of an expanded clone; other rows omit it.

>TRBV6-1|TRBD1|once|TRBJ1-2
CASSESHVDRGLGYTF
TGTGCCAGCAGTGAAAGCCATGTAGACAGGGGCCTTGGCTACACCTTC
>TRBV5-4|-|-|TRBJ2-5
CASSLGSGQETQYF
TGTGCCAGCAGCTTGGGTTCGGGCCAAGAGACCCAGTACTTC
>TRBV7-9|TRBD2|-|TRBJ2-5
CASSLVASGRASGETQYF
TGTGCCAGCAGCTTAGTAGCTAGCGGGAGGGCCTCCGGAGAGACCCAGTACTTC
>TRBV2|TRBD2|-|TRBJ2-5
CASSVGASGSGETQYF
TGTGCCAGCAGTGTGGGGGCTAGCGGGAGTGGGGAGACCCAGTACTTC
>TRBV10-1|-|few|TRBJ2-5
CASSENLKETQYF
TGCGCCAGCAGTGAGAACCTAAAAGAGACCCAGTACTTC
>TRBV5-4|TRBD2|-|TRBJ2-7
CASSVLLAGGLAYEQYF
TGTGCCAGCAGCGTACTACTAGCGGGAGGCCTCGCCTACGAGCAGTACTTC
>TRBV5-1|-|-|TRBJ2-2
CASSLGATGELFF
TGCGCCAGCAGCTTGGGTGCGACCGGGGAGCTGTTTTTT
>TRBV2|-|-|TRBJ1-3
CASSEALTIGVVAF
TGTGCCAGCAGTGAAGCGCTCACTATAGGGGTTGTTGCGTTT
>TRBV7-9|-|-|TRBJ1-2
CASSGRQPYDTF
TGTGCCAGCAGCGGTAGACAGCCGTATGACACCTTC
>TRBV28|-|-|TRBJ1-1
CASSPPTVNTEAFF
TGTGCCAGCAGTCCGCCGACAGTGAACACTGAAGCTTTCTTT
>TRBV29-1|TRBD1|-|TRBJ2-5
CSVRIQTGGEGTQYF
TGCAGCGTGCGTATCCAGACAGGGGGCGAGGGGACCCAGTACTTC
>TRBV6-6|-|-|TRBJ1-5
CASRDRFNQPQHF
TGTGCCAGCAGAGACAGGTTCAATCAGCCCCAGCATTTT
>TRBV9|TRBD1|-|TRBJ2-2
CASSVGNRGTDITGELFF
TGTGCCAGCAGCGTAGGGAATCGAGGGACAGATATCACCGGGGAGCTGTTTTTT
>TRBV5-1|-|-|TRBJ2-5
CASSLAMGGTAETQYF
TGCGCCAGCAGCTTGGCAATGGGCGGGACAGCAGAGACCCAGTACTTC
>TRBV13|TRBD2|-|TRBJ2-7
CASSLVGFGGRAYEQYF
TGTGCCAGCAGCTTAGTCGGATTTGGCGGGAGGGCCTACGAGCAGTACTTC
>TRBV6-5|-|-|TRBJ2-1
CASSYGLSGSYNEQFF
TGTGCCAGCAGTTACGGACTGTCAGGCTCCTACAATGAGCAGTTCTTC
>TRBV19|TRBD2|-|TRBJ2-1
CASSIGGESGRRSEQFF
TGTGCCAGTAGTATAGGGGGAGAGAGCGGGAGACGGTCTGAGCAGTTCTTC
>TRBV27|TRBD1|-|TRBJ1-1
CASSALQGVAFF
TGTGCCAGCAGTGCGCTACAGGGGGTGGCTTTCTTT
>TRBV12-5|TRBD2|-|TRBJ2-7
CASGLVRTSGGSYEQYF
TGTGCTAGTGGTTTGGTACGGACTAGCGGGGGATCCTACGAGCAGTACTTC
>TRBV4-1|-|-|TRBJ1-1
CASSQVGNGGRDTEAFF
TGCGCCAGCAGCCAAGTTGGTAATGGGGGGAGGGACACTGAAGCTTTCTTT
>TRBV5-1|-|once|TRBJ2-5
CASSHDVGAQETQYF
TGCGCCAGCAGCCACGACGTGGGGGCTCAAGAGACCCAGTACTTC
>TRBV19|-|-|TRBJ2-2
CASRTIERQGGNTGELFF
TGTGCCAGTAGAACCATCGAGAGGCAGGGAGGGAACACCGGGGAGCTGTTTTTT
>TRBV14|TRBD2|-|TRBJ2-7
CASSQGGTSGSRYF
TGTGCCAGCAGCCAAGGTGGGACTAGCGGGAGCAGGTACTTC